Following are 2 T cell receptor beta chains from one sample sequenced in a study of cytomegalovirus exposure and HLA in healthy donors. Use of 60 Vbeta and 13 Jbeta primers characterized the PCR. Assay: immunoSEQ multiplex PCR; the TCRdb copy retains only in-frame clones and omits some. The sample has about 83,000 clones, over 60% seen once. Source material: PBMCs. The origin of the receptors is a man between 60 and 75 years old in good health and CMV-seronegative.

This clone was recorded a few times. This rearrangement joins TRBV5-5 to TRBJ2-7; TRBD1 matches at 7 bases. The CDR3 is 14 amino acids. The V gene's germline CDR1 is SGHKS and CDR2 YYEKEE (reference sequence). J gave up 2 bases and V 3 bases, and 5 bases lay outside the gene matches. CDR3 coding DNA: TGTGCCAGCAGCTGGGACAGCCAGGCCTACGAGCAGTACTTC. This codes for CASSWDSQAYEQYF.

This clone was seen once. V and J are TRBV5-4 and TRBJ2-1; perhaps TRBD1 as D (5 bases). V shed 1 base and J shed 3 bases, with 11 bases lying between them. Looked up from germline, CDR1 is SGHNT and CDR2 is YYREEE (reference sequence). The CDR3 spans 15 residues. In DNA form, the CDR3 reads TGTGCCAGCAGCTTGTCCCCAGGGAACTACAATGAGCAGTTCTTC. Translating gives CASSLSPGNYNEQFF.